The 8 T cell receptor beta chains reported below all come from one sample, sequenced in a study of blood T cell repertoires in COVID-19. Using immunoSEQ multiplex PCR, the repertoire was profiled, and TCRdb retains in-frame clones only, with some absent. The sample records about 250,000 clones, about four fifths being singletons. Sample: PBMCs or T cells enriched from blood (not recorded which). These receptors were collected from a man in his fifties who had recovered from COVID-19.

The CDR3 protein is CASSPSSGGWTGELFF. In DNA, the CDR3 is TGTGCCAGCTCACCTTCGAGCGGGGGATGGACCGGGGAGCTGTTTTTT. V usage is TRBV18 and J usage is TRBJ2-2, with TRBD2 matching over 8 bases. The CDR3 has 16 amino acids. Germline CDR1 and CDR2: KGHSH and LQKENI. After removal of 3 bases from V and 5 bases from J, the junction contained 8 bases not matched to a gene.

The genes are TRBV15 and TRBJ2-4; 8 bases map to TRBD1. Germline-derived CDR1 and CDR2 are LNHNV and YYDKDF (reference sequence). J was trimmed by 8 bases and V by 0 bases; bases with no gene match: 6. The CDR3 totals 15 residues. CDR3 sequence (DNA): TGTGCCACCAGCAGAGATCACCAGGGGGCGGACATTCAGTACTTC. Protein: CATSRDHQGADIQYF.

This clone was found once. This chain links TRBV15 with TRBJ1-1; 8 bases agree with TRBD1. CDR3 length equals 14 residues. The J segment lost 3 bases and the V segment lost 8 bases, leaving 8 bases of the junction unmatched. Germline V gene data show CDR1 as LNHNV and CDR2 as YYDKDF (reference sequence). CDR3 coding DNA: TGTGCCACCCTTACCAGACAGGGGTACACTGAAGCTTTCTTT. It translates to CATLTRQGYTEAFF.

In DNA form, the CDR3 reads TGTGCCAGCAGCCGCGGGGAGTACAATGAGCAGTTCTTC. Translating gives CASSRGEYNEQFF. This chain uses TRBV3-1 (or the pseudogene TRBV3-2) with TRBJ2-1; D is possibly TRBD2 (6 bases). This CDR3 is built from 13 residues. Trimming pared 4 bases from V and 4 bases from J, leaving 8 bases between. The germline V gene has CDR1 LGHDT and CDR2 YNNKEL (reference sequence).

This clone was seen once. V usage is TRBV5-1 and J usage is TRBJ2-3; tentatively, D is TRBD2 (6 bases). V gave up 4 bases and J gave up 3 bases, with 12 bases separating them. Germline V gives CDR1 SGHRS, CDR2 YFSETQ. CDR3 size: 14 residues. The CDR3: CASSLSGVTDTQYF. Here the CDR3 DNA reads TGCGCCAGCAGCCTGTCGGGGGTGACAGATACGCAGTATTTT.

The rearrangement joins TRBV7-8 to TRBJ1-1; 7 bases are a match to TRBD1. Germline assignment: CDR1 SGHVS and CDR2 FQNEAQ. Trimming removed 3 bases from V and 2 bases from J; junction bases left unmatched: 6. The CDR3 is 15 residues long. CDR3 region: CASSFRTGLNTEAFF. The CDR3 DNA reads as TGTGCCAGCAGCTTCCGGACAGGTCTCAACACTGAAGCTTTCTTT.

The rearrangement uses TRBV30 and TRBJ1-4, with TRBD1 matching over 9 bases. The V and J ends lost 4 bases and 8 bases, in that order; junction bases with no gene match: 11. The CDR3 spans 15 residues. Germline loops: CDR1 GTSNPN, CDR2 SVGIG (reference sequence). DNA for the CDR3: TGTGCCTGGACGAACAGGGGGCAAATAGGCGAAAAACTGTTTTTT. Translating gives CAWTNRGQIGEKLFF.

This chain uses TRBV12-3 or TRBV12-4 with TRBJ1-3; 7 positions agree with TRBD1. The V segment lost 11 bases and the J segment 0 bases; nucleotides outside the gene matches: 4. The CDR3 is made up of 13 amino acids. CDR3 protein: CAGRQGSGNTIYF. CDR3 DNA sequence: TGTGCCGGTCGACAGGGCTCTGGAAACACCATATATTTT.